The 27 T cell receptor beta chains below all came from one sample that was sequenced in a study of T-cell memory formation after mild COVID-19. TCRdb re-derived calls from the 5' RACE reads in MiXCR, one entry per CDR3 protein. The sample consists of 550,000 to 700,000 distinct CDR3 sequences, 15% to 20% of them appearing once. Sequencing was carried out using PBMCs or a T cell subset sorted from them (not recorded which). The source of these receptors is an adult woman who had mild COVID-19 (a few samples of this study predate the infection). Cell type and time point are not known.

This clonotype was seen at least ten times. V is TRBV12-3 or TRBV12-4 and J is TRBJ2-5; 9 nucleotides line up with TRBD2. Losses at the gene ends were 6 bases for V and 1 base for J; bases not matched to a gene: 6. The CDR3 length is 15 residues. CDR3 region: CASRRGLATQETQYF. CDR3 nucleotides: TGTGCCAGCAGAAGAGGACTAGCGACCCAAGAGACCCAGTACTTC.

The chain combines TRBV19 with TRBJ1-3; 8 bases are a match to TRBD1. The CDR3 sequence is 13 residues long. The V gene end was trimmed by 3 bases and the J gene end by 9 bases; junction bases not matched to a gene: 4. From germline, CDR1 is LNHDA and CDR2 SQIVND (reference sequence). CDR3 sequence reads: CASSIGTGGTIYF. The CDR3 DNA follows: TGTGCCAGTAGTATCGGGACAGGTGGCACCATATATTTT.

A few counts support this clonotype. The rearrangement joins TRBV14 to TRBJ1-1, with unresolved D. The CDR3 contains 13 residues. V was cut by 1 base and J by 5 bases, with 8 bases left in between. The germline V gene has CDR1 SGHDN and CDR2 FVKESK. The CDR3 reads CASSQGHDTEAFF. The CDR3 region has the DNA TGTGCCAGCAGCCAAGGTCATGATACTGAAGCTTTCTTT.

The gene calls are TRBV4-1 and TRBJ2-5, with a tentative D call TRBD1 (5 bases). Looked up from germline, CDR1 is MGHRA and CDR2 is YSYEKL. The CDR3 has 14 amino acids. Trimming removed 6 bases at V and 0 bases at J, with 11 bases between. The CDR3 DNA follows: TGCGCCAGCAGTTCGGCGACAGACCAAGAGACCCAGTACTTC. It specifies CASSSATDQETQYF.

This clonotype was seen a handful of times. The chain is built from TRBV7-9 and TRBJ1-4; D uncertain. The ends were cut back, 0 bases at V and 8 bases at J, with 16 bases in the middle. CDR1 and CDR2 (germline): SEHNR, FQNEAQ (reference sequence). CDR3 size: 16 residues. CDR3 coding DNA: TGTGCCAGCAGCTTAGCCAGCCTCCAGCTGTCCGAAAAACTGTTTTTT. Translating it yields CASSLASLQLSEKLFF. The full variable domain, in which reference TRBV7-9 and TRBJ1-4 provide the parts outside the CDR3, is DTGVSQNPRHKITKRGQNVTFRCDPISEHNRLYWYRQTLGQGPEFLTYFQNEAQLEKSRLLSDRFSAERPKGSFSTLEIQRTEQGDSAMYLCASSLASLQLSEKLFFGSGTQLSVL.

The chain uses TRBV20-1 and TRBJ2-1, with unresolved D. In germline, CDR1 is DFQATT, CDR2 SNEGSKA (reference sequence). V lost 5 bases, J lost 0 bases, and 11 bases lay in between. This CDR3 has 14 residues. DNA for the CDR3: TGCAGTGCTCTGGACGTGAGCTCCTACAATGAGCAGTTCTTC. This translates into CSALDVSSYNEQFF.

The rearrangement links TRBV20-1 to TRBJ1-6; D possibly corresponds to TRBD1 (5 bases). Germline assignment: CDR1 DFQATT and CDR2 SNEGSKA (reference sequence). The ends were cut back, 6 bases at V and 7 bases at J, with 19 bases in the middle. The CDR3 length is 15 residues. The CDR3 DNA is TGCAGTGCCAGATCGCCCGGGACGCCGAATTCACCCCTCCACTTT. It codes for CSARSPGTPNSPLHF.

The rearrangement joins TRBV29-1 to TRBJ2-5; 7 bases are shared with TRBD2. V dropped 3 bases and J dropped 5; count of bases not matched to a gene: 9. The CDR3 sequence is 14 residues long. CDR1 is SQVTM and CDR2 is ANQGSEA in the germline V gene. In DNA, the CDR3 is TGCAGCGTTGAGTGGGGGGGAGAAGTGGAGACCCAGTACTTC. Its protein is CSVEWGGEVETQYF.

This clonotype was recorded a few times. As DNA, the CDR3 is TGCAGCGTTGAATGGATAGCGGGGGCTGAATCCTACAATGAGCAGTTCTTC. Translating gives CSVEWIAGAESYNEQFF. The genes are TRBV29-1 and TRBJ2-1; TRBD2 matches 9 bases. The trim removed 2 bases at V and 1 base at J, leaving 9 bases unmatched. CDR3 length equals 17 residues. Per germline, CDR1 SQVTM and CDR2 ANQGSEA.

The DNA of the CDR3 is TGTGCCAGCAGGCCCCCCCCGGGGGCGTATTCCTACAATGAGCAGTTCTTC. Protein product: CASRPPPGAYSYNEQFF. This chain joins TRBV12-3 or TRBV12-4 and TRBJ2-1; D is perhaps TRBD1 or TRBD2 (6 bases each). CDR3 size: 17 residues. V was trimmed by 6 bases and J by 1 base, leaving 19 bases between them.

This chain connects TRBV4-1 to TRBJ1-1, with D possibly being TRBD1 (5 bases). Germline V gene lookup returns CDR1 MGHRA and CDR2 YSYEKL. V was shortened by 4 bases and J by 2 bases, with 14 bases between the two germline ends. The CDR3 runs 15 residues. The DNA for the CDR3 is TGCGCCAGCAGCCGCCCCCAGGGAGTTAACACTGAAGCTTTCTTT. Encoded protein: CASSRPQGVNTEAFF.

The table lists this clonotype with a few counts. CDR3: CASRDLGANVLTF. CDR3 sequence (DNA): TGTGCCAGCCGGGACTTAGGGGCCAACGTCCTGACTTTC. This chain connects TRBV25-1 to TRBJ2-6; the D gene is possibly TRBD2 (6 bases). Germline CDR1 is MGHDK and CDR2 is SYGVNS. The CDR3 length is 13 residues. Trimming shortened V by 8 bases and J by 4 bases, and 9 bases separated the two germline ends.

The rearrangement uses TRBV7-6 and TRBJ1-6; 9 bases map to TRBD1. The CDR3 consists of 15 residues. With V trimmed by 5 bases and J by 7 bases, 6 bases remained unmatched. CDR1 SGHVS and CDR2 FNYEAQ come from the germline V gene. The CDR3 here is CASSRLTGGNSPLHF. In DNA form, the CDR3 reads TGTGCCAGCAGCCGACTGACAGGGGGGAATTCACCCCTCCACTTT.

This clonotype is labeled medium-sized. The V and J genes are TRBV2 and TRBJ2-5; TRBD2 agrees at 10 bases. The CDR3 length is 17 residues. V lost 1 base and J lost 7; bases outside the gene matches: 12. The germline gives CDR1 SNHLY, CDR2 FYNNEI. The CDR3 loop reads CASSEGPSGGPQWTQYF. The CDR3 nucleotides are TGTGCCAGCAGTGAAGGTCCTAGCGGGGGCCCTCAGTGGACCCAGTACTTC.

This chain links TRBV11-2 with TRBJ2-1; 12 nucleotides match TRBD2. Germline trimming cut 6 bases from V and 3 bases from J; bases unmatched to any gene: 9. CDR3 length: 17 residues. CDR1 is SGHAT, CDR2 FQNNGV, per germline. The CDR3 loop is CASRGDLLAGGYNEQFF. The CDR3, as DNA: TGTGCCAGCAGGGGGGACTTACTAGCGGGGGGCTACAATGAGCAGTTCTTC. Full variable domain (missing parts from reference TRBV11-2 and TRBJ2-1): EAGVAQSPRYKIIEKRQSVAFWCNPISGHATLYWYQQILGQGPKLLIQFQNNGVVDDSQLPKDRFSAERLKGVDSTLKIQPAKLEDSAVYLCASRGDLLAGGYNEQFFGPGTRLTVL.

This clonotype was detected a few times. The chain has TRBV5-1 and TRBJ2-1, with TRBD2 identical over 11 bases. V dropped 0 bases and J dropped 8; count of bases not matched to a gene: 4. The CDR3 covers 15 residues. Germline CDR1 and CDR2: SGHRS and YFSETQ. This CDR3 is CASSLVAGGPDEQFF. The CDR3 nucleotides read TGCGCCAGCAGCTTGGTAGCGGGGGGGCCGGATGAGCAGTTCTTC.

This clonotype was counted only a few times. The chain has TRBV6-5 and TRBJ1-1, with a tentative D call TRBD1 (5 bases). The CDR3 contains 18 residues. V was shortened by 2 bases and J by 0 bases, with 19 bases between the two germline ends. Germline-derived CDR1 and CDR2 are MNHEY and SVGAGI. The CDR3 sequence is CASSYQWQGPWLNTEAFF. The CDR3 coding sequence is TGTGCCAGCAGTTACCAGTGGCAGGGTCCCTGGTTGAACACTGAAGCTTTCTTT.

The chain uses TRBV30 and TRBJ2-3, with D unresolved. The CDR3 length is 14 residues. Trimming left V 4 bases short and J 0 bases short, with 11 bases between. Germline assignment: CDR1 GTSNPN and CDR2 SVGIG (reference sequence). DNA of the CDR3: TGTGCCTGGAAGGTTGGGATTAGCACAGATACGCAGTATTTT. Its translation is CAWKVGISTDTQYF.

This clonotype was observed a few times. V gene TRBV7-8 combines with J gene TRBJ2-3; D possibly matches TRBD1 or TRBD2 (5 bases each). This CDR3 spans 16 amino acids. Germline CDR1 reads SGHVS; CDR2 reads FQNEAQ. Trimming stripped 5 bases from V and 1 base from J, with 16 bases between. The CDR3 protein is CASSMGPGGGTDTQYF. The CDR3 bases are TGTGCCAGCAGCATGGGACCCGGCGGCGGCACAGATACGCAGTATTTT.

The chain couples TRBV2 to TRBJ1-6, with 7 bases identical to TRBD1. V dropped 7 bases and J dropped 6; count of bases not matched to a gene: 9. Per the germline V gene, CDR1 is SNHLY and CDR2 is FYNNEI. The CDR3 has 15 residues. CDR3 sequence: CASKRQGDLNSPLHF. CDR3 nucleotides: TGTGCCAGCAAGAGGCAGGGGGATCTTAATTCACCCCTCCACTTT.

This clonotype was seen ten or more times. The CDR3 loop is CSVDEGGDEQYF. The CDR3 DNA sequence: TGCAGCGTTGATGAAGGGGGGGACGAGCAGTACTTC. V and J are TRBV29-1 and TRBJ2-7, with a possible D match to TRBD2 (7 bases). Between the trimmed V and J ends, which lost 3 bases and 5 bases, there was a span of 11 bases. Per germline, CDR1 SQVTM and CDR2 ANQGSEA. This CDR3 has 12 residues.

This clonotype turned up a few times. The chain uses TRBV3-1 and TRBJ2-1; no clear D. The CDR3 has 13 residues. Trimming removed 1 base from V and 9 bases from J, with 10 bases in between. The germline V gene has CDR1 LGHDT and CDR2 YNNKEL (reference sequence). Written as DNA, the CDR3 is TGTGCCAGCAGCCAAGCAGCCCGAGGTGAGCAGTTCTTC. Protein: CASSQAARGEQFF.

The sample holds a few counts of this clonotype. This chain connects TRBV10-3 to TRBJ1-1; no firm D call. The CDR3 covers 12 residues. The V gene's germline CDR1 is ENHRY and CDR2 SYGVKD. With 4 bases removed from V and 4 bases from J, the gap between germline ends came to 7 bases. In nucleotides, the CDR3 is TGTGCCATCAGTGGGGGTGTCACTGAAGCTTTCTTT. Translation gives CAISGGVTEAFF.

This clonotype was found a few times. The chain uses TRBV24-1 and TRBJ2-3; TRBD2 is a possible D gene (6 bases). Germline V lookup: CDR1 KGHDR, CDR2 SFDVKD. Trimming left V 9 bases short and J 3 bases short, with 27 bases between. The CDR3 extends over 18 amino acids. The CDR3 DNA reads as TGTGCCACCTTCGAACAGCCCGACCTAGCGCGATCTACAGATACGCAGTATTTT. Translating gives CATFEQPDLARSTDTQYF.

The chain couples TRBV7-8 to TRBJ2-7; D unresolved. V was pared by 1 base and J by 3 bases, with 13 bases between. This CDR3 is built from 15 residues. Germline loops: CDR1 SGHVS, CDR2 FQNEAQ. CDR3 in amino acids: CASSLGLGFDYEQYV. For the CDR3, the DNA is TGTGCCAGCAGCTTAGGACTGGGGTTCGACTACGAGCAGTACGTC.

The chain is built from TRBV5-6 and TRBJ2-3; D is unclear. Deletions cut 7 bases from V and 2 bases from J, with 20 bases between. CDR3 size: 16 residues. Germline V CDR1 and CDR2: SGHDT, YYEEEE. CDR3 sequence (DNA): TGTGCCAGCTCCAGAAGGCCTTCGCTTCACACAGATACGCAGTATTTT. Translated, it gives CASSRRPSLHTDTQYF.

This rearrangement joins TRBV3-1 to TRBJ2-5; tentative D call: TRBD1 (6 bases). The CDR3 is made up of 13 amino acids. V was clipped by 5 bases and J by 2 bases, with 9 bases between them. Germline V lookup: CDR1 LGHDT, CDR2 YNNKEL (reference sequence). The CDR3 spells CASSRGTQETQYF. DNA for the CDR3: TGTGCCAGCAGCAGAGGGACACAAGAGACCCAGTACTTC.